This TCR beta chain stems from a study of T cell responses to AZD1222 COVID-19 vaccine. Notes on the study in general: Repertoires were collected only later (after the peak T cell response had occurred). Targets within unmutated variant regions were reportedly found for nearly half of spike-specific TCRs. Only five or six AZD1222 recipients were seropositive at baseline. Among the donors, most were white British and more were female, and clonal diversity was possibly underestimated.

The repertoire was sequenced with immunoSEQ multiplex PCR; TCRdb's copy has only in-frame clones and lacks some. The sample has 240,000 or so clones, 85% to 95% seen once. In regard to this clone: What it binds is unknown.

This CDR3 spans 13 amino acids. Germline V CDR1 and CDR2: SGHRS, YFSETQ. V was shortened by 6 bases and J by 8 bases, with 17 bases between the two germline ends. This clonotype was obtained from an adult in good health. The chain combines TRBV5-1 with TRBJ1-2, with a tentative D call TRBD1 (6 bases). The input for sequencing was peripheral blood, taken on day 0 of AZD1222 vaccination. In DNA, the CDR3 is TGCGCCAGCACCCCTGGGGGCCGGGAAGGCTACACCTTC. The encoded protein is CASTPGGREGYTF.